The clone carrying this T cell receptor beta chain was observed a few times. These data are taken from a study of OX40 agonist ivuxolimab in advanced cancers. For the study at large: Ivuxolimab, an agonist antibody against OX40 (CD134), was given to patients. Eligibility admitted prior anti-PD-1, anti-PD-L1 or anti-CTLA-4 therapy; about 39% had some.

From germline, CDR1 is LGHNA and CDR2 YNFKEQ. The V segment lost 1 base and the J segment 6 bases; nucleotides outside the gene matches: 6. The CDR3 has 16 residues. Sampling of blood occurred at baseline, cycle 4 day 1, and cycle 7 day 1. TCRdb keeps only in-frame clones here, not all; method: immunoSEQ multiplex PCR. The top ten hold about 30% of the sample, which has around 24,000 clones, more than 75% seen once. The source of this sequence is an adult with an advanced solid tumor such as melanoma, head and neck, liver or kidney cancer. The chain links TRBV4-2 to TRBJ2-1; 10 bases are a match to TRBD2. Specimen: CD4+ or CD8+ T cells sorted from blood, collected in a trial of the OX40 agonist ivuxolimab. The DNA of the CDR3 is TGTGCCAGCAGCCAAGCGGTAGCGGGAGGTTTCAATGAGCAGTTCTTC. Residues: CASSQAVAGGFNEQFF.